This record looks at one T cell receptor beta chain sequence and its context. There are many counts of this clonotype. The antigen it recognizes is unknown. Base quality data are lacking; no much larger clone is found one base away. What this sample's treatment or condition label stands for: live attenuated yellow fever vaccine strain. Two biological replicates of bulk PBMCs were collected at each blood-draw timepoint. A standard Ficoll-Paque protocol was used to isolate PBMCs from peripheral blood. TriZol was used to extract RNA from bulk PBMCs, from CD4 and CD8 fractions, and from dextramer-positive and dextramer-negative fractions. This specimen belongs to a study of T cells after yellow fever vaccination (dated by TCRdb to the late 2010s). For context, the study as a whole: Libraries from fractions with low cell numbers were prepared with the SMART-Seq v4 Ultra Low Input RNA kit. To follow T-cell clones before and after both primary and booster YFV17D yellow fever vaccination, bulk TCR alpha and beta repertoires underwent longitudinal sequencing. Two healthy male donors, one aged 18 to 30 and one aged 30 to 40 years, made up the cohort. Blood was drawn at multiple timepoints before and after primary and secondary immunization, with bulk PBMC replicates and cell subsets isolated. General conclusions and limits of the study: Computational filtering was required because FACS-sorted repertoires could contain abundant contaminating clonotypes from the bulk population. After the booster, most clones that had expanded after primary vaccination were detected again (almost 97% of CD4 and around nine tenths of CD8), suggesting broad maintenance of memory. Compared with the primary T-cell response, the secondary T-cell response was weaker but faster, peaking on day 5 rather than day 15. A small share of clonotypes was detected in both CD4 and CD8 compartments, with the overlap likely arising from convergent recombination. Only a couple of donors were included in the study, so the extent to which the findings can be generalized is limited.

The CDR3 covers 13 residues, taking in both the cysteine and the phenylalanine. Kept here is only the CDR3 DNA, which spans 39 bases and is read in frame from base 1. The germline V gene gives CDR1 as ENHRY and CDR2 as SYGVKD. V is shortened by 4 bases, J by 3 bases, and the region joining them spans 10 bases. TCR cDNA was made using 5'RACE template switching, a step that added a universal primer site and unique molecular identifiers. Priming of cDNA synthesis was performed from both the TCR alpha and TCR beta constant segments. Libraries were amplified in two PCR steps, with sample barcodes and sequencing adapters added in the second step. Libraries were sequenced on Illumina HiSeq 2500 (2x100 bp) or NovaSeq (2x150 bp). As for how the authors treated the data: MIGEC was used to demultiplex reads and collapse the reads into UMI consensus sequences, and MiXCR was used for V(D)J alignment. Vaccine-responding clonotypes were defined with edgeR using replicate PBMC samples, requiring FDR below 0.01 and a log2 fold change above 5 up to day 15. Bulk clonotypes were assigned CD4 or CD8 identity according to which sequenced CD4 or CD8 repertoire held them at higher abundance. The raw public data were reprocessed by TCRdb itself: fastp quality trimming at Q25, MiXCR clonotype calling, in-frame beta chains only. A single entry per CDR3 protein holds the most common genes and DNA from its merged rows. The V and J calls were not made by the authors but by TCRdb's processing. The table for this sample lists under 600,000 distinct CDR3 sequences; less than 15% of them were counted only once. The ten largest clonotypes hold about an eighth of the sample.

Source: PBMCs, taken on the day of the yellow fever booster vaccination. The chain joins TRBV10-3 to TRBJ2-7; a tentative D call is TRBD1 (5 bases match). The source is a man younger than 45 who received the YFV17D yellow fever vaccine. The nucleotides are TGTGCCATCAGTGTCGCAGGGAACTACGAGCAGTACTTC. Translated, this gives CAISVAGNYEQYF.